These 30 T cell receptor beta chains came from one sample sequenced in a study of Graves' ophthalmopathy and Graves' hyperthyroidism. Amplified material comprised TCR beta CDR3 regions derived from RNA transcripts. The library came from an HTBI-primed first-round RT-PCR and a second-round multiplex PCR. From the multiplex PCR reads, TCRdb called clonotypes with MiXCR, one entry per CDR3 protein. The table includes just over 600,000 distinct CDR3 sequences, over 20% detected once. The sequenced sample was peripheral blood. The origin of the receptors is a woman younger than 35 with stable Graves' hyperthyroidism. Some clones in this sample may be carry-over from other donors' samples.

This clonotype came up a few times. The rearrangement joins TRBV6-5 to TRBJ2-7, with 9 nucleotides matching TRBD1. The J segment lost 4 bases and the V segment lost 5 bases, leaving 9 bases of the junction unmatched. The germline CDR1 and CDR2 sequences are MNHEY and SVGAGI. The CDR3 has 15 amino acids. The CDR3 loop is CASSHNRGRKYEQYF. CDR3 DNA: TGTGCCAGCAGTCACAACAGGGGGCGAAAGTACGAGCAGTACTTC.

V usage is TRBV6-5 and J usage is TRBJ2-5; 10 nucleotides align to TRBD2. The germline CDR1 and CDR2 sequences are MNHEY and SVGAGI. The CDR3 loop spans 15 amino acids. V gave up 3 bases and J gave up 7 bases; unmatched junction bases: 8. The CDR3 spells CASSYSRLAGGTQYF. The CDR3 region has the DNA TGTGCCAGCAGTTATTCCAGATTAGCGGGAGGGACCCAGTACTTC.

Concerning this clonotype: A read error may explain this, as a much larger clone is one base away. The CDR3 end shows no conserved phenylalanine or tryptophan, and so a read error is likely. The DNA is left out, because the CDR3 cannot be placed on it with certainty; the CDR3 is given as TCRdb lists it. The CDR3 sequence is CASSYAQTGPNTEALY. The chain combines TRBV6-5 with TRBJ1-1; the D call of TRBD1 is as the table states it, not checked on the DNA. Germline V gene lookup returns CDR1 MNHEY and CDR2 SVGAGI. The CDR3 comprises 16 residues, both ends counted.

This clonotype was detected many times. The chain is built from TRBV9 and TRBJ1-6; a possible D gene is TRBD1 (5 bases). CDR3 length equals 14 residues. Germline V gene lookup returns CDR1 SGDLS and CDR2 YYNGEE. Deletions cut 4 bases from V and 10 bases from J, with 15 bases between. The CDR3 nucleotides are TGTGCCAGCAGCATCCACCCGGGGGACTCACCCCTCCACTTT. It is translated as CASSIHPGDSPLHF.

V usage is TRBV28 and J usage is TRBJ2-7; TRBD2 matches 10 bases. The V gene end was trimmed by 6 bases and the J gene end by 1 base; junction bases not matched to a gene: 6. The CDR3 spans 15 residues. The V gene's germline CDR1 is MDHEN and CDR2 SYDVKM. CDR3 nucleotide sequence: TGTGCCAGCAGACCAGGACTAGCGGTTTCCTACGAGCAGTACTTC. Translation gives CASRPGLAVSYEQYF. Combining the CDR3 with reference TRBV28 and TRBJ2-7 gives the whole variable domain DVKVTQSSRYLVKRTGEKVFLECVQDMDHENMFWYRQDPGLGLRLIYFSYDVKMKEKGDIPEGYSVSREKKERFSLILESASTNQTSMYLCASRPGLAVSYEQYFGPGTRLTVT.

The chain couples TRBV6-1 to TRBJ1-1, with a tentative D call TRBD1 (5 bases). The ends were cut back, 5 bases at V and 9 bases at J, with 19 bases in the middle. The germline V gene encodes CDR1 MNHNS and CDR2 SASEGT. This CDR3 comprises 14 residues. As DNA, the CDR3 is TGTGCCAGCAGTCCCCTAGGACACACAGATAAAGCTTTCTTT. As protein: CASSPLGHTDKAFF.

This clonotype was picked up many times. The chain recombines TRBV28 with TRBJ1-1; D gene unclear. CDR1 and CDR2 (germline): MDHEN, SYDVKM. CDR3 length equals 13 residues. Trimming stripped 7 bases from V and 1 base from J, with 10 bases between. The CDR3 sequence: CASNRQENTEAFF. Written as DNA, the CDR3 is TGTGCCAGCAACCGCCAAGAGAACACTGAAGCTTTCTTT.

This clonotype has a count of ten or more. The rearrangement joins TRBV4-2 to TRBJ2-7, with D perhaps TRBD1 (6 bases). V was shortened by 0 bases and J by 4 bases, with 13 bases between the two germline ends. The CDR3 is made up of 15 amino acids. CDR1 is LGHNA and CDR2 is YNFKEQ in the germline V gene. The CDR3 here is CASSQDGGRTYEQYF. The DNA for the CDR3 is TGTGCCAGCAGCCAAGATGGGGGCAGGACATACGAGCAGTACTTC.

This clonotype was detected only once. One base away lies a much larger clone, so this may be a sequencing read error. This chain joins TRBV6-5 and TRBJ1-5; D is perhaps TRBD1 (5 bases). The germline V gene encodes CDR1 MNHEY and CDR2 SVGAGI. The germline V and J ends were trimmed by 2 bases and 6 bases, with 11 bases remaining between them. The CDR3 length is 14 residues. CDR3 sequence (DNA): TGTGCCAGCAGTTACGAACAGGTCACTCAGCCCCAGCATTTT. Encoded protein: CASSYEQVTQPQHF.

At least ten counts were recorded for this clonotype. The chain uses TRBV6-1 and TRBJ2-5, with D uncertain. The ends were cut back, 6 bases at V and 1 base at J, with 12 bases in the middle. There are 14 residues in the CDR3. Germline values: CDR1 MNHNS, CDR2 SASEGT. DNA for the CDR3: TGTGCCAGCAGCCTTTCGAGGACCCAAGAGACCCAGTACTTC. Amino acids: CASSLSRTQETQYF.

In this sample, this clonotype turned up many times. The chain links TRBV4-1 to TRBJ2-6; perhaps TRBD1 as D (5 bases). The CDR3 consists of 15 residues. Trimming pared 1 base from V and 7 bases from J, leaving 11 bases between. Germline lookup yields CDR1 MGHRA and CDR2 YSYEKL. The CDR3 sequence is CASSQGPRVANVLTF. Written as DNA, the CDR3 is TGCGCCAGCAGCCAAGGGCCCAGGGTTGCCAACGTCCTGACTTTC.

This clonotype was picked up many times. V and J are TRBV30 and TRBJ1-1, with D uncertain. The CDR3 loop spans 13 amino acids. Trimming pared 4 bases from V and 1 base from J, leaving 10 bases between. Germline CDR1 reads GTSNPN; CDR2 reads SVGIG (reference sequence). Written as DNA, the CDR3 is TGTGCCTGGACGGGTACCCAGAACACTGAAGCTTTCTTT. This sequence encodes CAWTGTQNTEAFF.

This clonotype was counted ten times or more. This chain's CDR3 is CASSSWGREDQPQHF. In nucleotides, the CDR3 is TGTGCCAGCAGCTCCTGGGGCAGGGAGGATCAGCCCCAGCATTTT. V and J are TRBV12-3 or TRBV12-4 and TRBJ1-5; D perhaps matches TRBD1 (5 bases). V gave up 6 bases and J gave up 5 bases, with 17 bases separating them. CDR3 size: 15 residues.

Worth noting for this clonotype: A read error may be the cause here, since a much bigger clone is one base away. J is TRBJ1-2 and V is TRBV6-5; 9 bases are shared with TRBD1. The CDR3 length is 15 residues. Germline V gives CDR1 MNHEY, CDR2 SVGAGI. The CDR3 reads CASSYQGQGIYGYAF. In nucleotides, the CDR3 is TGTGCCAGCAGTTACCAGGGACAGGGAATCTATGGCTACGCCTTC.

This clonotype came up many times. J is TRBJ2-5 and V is TRBV6-5; TRBD1 matches at 8 bases. Germline-derived CDR1 and CDR2 are MNHEY and SVGAGI. The CDR3 loop spans 15 amino acids. The trim removed 6 bases at V and 4 bases at J, leaving 10 bases unmatched. The CDR3 DNA sequence: TGTGCCAGCAGCCAACAGGGGGGAAGGAGAGAGACCCAGTACTTC. This codes for CASSQQGGRRETQYF.

In its sample, this clonotype was seen a few times. This sequence joins TRBV30 and TRBJ2-7; a weak D match, TRBD1 (6 bases). Germline V gives CDR1 GTSNPN, CDR2 SVGIG (reference sequence). This CDR3 region has 12 residues. The germline V and J ends were trimmed by 3 bases and 2 bases, with 8 bases remaining between them. The CDR3 coding sequence is TGTGCCTGGAGCCCAGGGGCCTACGAGCAGTACTTC. It translates to CAWSPGAYEQYF.

The table lists this clonotype with many counts. Since a much larger clone is just one base distant, this may be a read error. This sequence joins TRBV12-3 or TRBV12-4 and TRBJ1-1, with 7 bases aligning to TRBD1. The CDR3 length is 14 residues. In nucleotides, the CDR3 is TGTACCAGCAGCCCAGGACAGGTGAGGTCTGAAGCTTTCTTT. This encodes CTSSPGQVRSEAFF.

The rearrangement links TRBV29-1 to TRBJ1-1; D is perhaps TRBD1 (5 bases). The V and J ends lost 3 bases and 6 bases respectively, with 14 bases between them. The CDR3 has 13 amino acids. Germline V lookup: CDR1 SQVTM, CDR2 ANQGSEA. This CDR3 is CSVEMGEEAEAFF. In DNA, the CDR3 is TGCAGCGTTGAGATGGGGGAGGAGGCTGAAGCTTTCTTT.

About this clonotype itself: Just one base apart from a much larger clone, this may be a read error. DNA of the CDR3: TGTGCCAGCAGGCAGACAGGGGTGAACACTGAAGCTTTCTTT. Protein sequence: CASRQTGVNTEAFF. The chain joins TRBV6-1 to TRBJ1-1, with TRBD1 matching 8 bases. The CDR3 extends over 14 amino acids. The germline gives CDR1 MNHNS, CDR2 SASEGT. V gave up 6 bases and J gave up 0 bases; unmatched junction bases: 3.

This clonotype has just a few counts. J is TRBJ2-5 and V is TRBV5-1, with D perhaps matching TRBD2 (7 bases). From germline, CDR1 is SGHRS and CDR2 YFSETQ. The CDR3 is made up of 15 amino acids. V lost 4 bases and J 5 bases, leaving 18 bases between the germline ends. In DNA form, the CDR3 reads TGCGCCAGCAGCCTGGCGTCGGGGGGCGGGGAGACCCAGTACTTC. This codes for CASSLASGGGETQYF.

This clonotype occurred many times. This chain connects TRBV5-1 to TRBJ1-6, with a possible D match to TRBD1 (5 bases). Trimming stripped 4 bases from V and 10 bases from J, with 21 bases between. Germline CDR1 and CDR2: SGHRS and YFSETQ. The CDR3 runs to 16 residues. The CDR3 nucleotides are TGCGCCAGCAGCGGAGAATACGGGGCCTTGGGATCACCCCTCCACTTT. Amino acids: CASSGEYGALGSPLHF. Full variable domain (missing parts from reference TRBV5-1 and TRBJ1-6): KAGVTQTPRYLIKTRGQQVTLSCSPISGHRSVSWYQQTPGQGLQFLFEYFSETQRNKGNFPGRFSGRQFSNSRSEMNVSTLELGDSALYLCASSGEYGALGSPLHFGNGTRLTVT.

This clonotype was found many times. The chain carries TRBV29-1 and TRBJ2-7; TRBD1 matches at 7 bases. The CDR3 sequence is 13 residues long. Germline V gene sequence: CDR1 SQVTM, CDR2 ANQGSEA. V was pared by 5 bases and J by 3 bases, with 7 bases of the junction left unmatched. CDR3 sequence reads: CSVTRDSLYEQYF. CDR3 nucleotides: TGCAGCGTTACCCGGGACAGTCTCTACGAGCAGTACTTC.

This clonotype has a count of ten or more. In DNA form, the CDR3 reads TGCAGTGCGAACAGCGGGAGCTACGAGCAGTACTTC. Protein product: CSANSGSYEQYF. The rearrangement links TRBV20-1 to TRBJ2-7, with TRBD2 matching over 8 bases. CDR1 and CDR2 from the germline V gene are DFQATT and SNEGSKA (reference sequence). This CDR3 is 12 amino acids long. The V gene end was trimmed by 6 bases and the J gene end by 3 bases; junction bases not matched to a gene: 4.

This clonotype was recorded many times. The rearrangement uses TRBV29-1 and TRBJ1-1; weak D call: TRBD1 (6 bases). The CDR3 runs to 13 residues. Germline assignment: CDR1 SQVTM and CDR2 ANQGSEA. Trimming shortened V by 4 bases and J by 1 base, and 10 bases separated the two germline ends. The CDR3 sequence: CSVVGGGNTEAFF. CDR3 DNA sequence: TGCAGCGTTGTAGGGGGGGGGAACACTGAAGCTTTCTTT.

The gene calls are TRBV29-1 and TRBJ1-2; D remains ambiguous. The V gene's germline CDR1 is SQVTM and CDR2 ANQGSEA. The CDR3 extends over 11 amino acids. V was cut by 7 bases and J by 4 bases, with 10 bases left in between. CDR3 sequence (DNA): TGCAGCGCCAGCCGCACCTATGGCTACACCTTC. It codes for CSASRTYGYTF.

This clonotype was counted many times. V gene TRBV7-8 combines with J gene TRBJ1-1; D might be TRBD1 (5 bases). Trimming stripped 4 bases from V and 1 base from J, with 10 bases between. The CDR3 sequence is 14 residues long. From germline, CDR1 is SGHVS and CDR2 FQNEAQ. The CDR3 here is CASSSRGTNTEAFF. CDR3 DNA: TGTGCCAGCAGCTCGCGGGGGACGAACACTGAAGCTTTCTTT.

This clonotype occurred many times. The chain joins TRBV7-2 to TRBJ1-6, with D possibly TRBD1 on 6 matching bases. CDR3 size: 15 residues. V lost 5 bases, J lost 8 bases, and 16 bases lay in between. Germline V CDR1 and CDR2: SGHTA, FQGNSA. CDR3 loop: CASSGGHREYSPLHF. For the CDR3, the DNA is TGTGCCAGCAGCGGGGGACATCGGGAATATTCACCCCTCCACTTT.

Many counts were recorded for this clonotype. The chain joins TRBV6-2 or TRBV6-3 to TRBJ1-5; the D gene is possibly TRBD1 (6 bases). Trimming cost V 6 bases and J 6 bases, with 12 bases left between them. This CDR3 is 13 amino acids long. Germline V gene data show CDR1 as MNHEY and CDR2 as SVGEGT. CDR3 bases: TGTGCCAGCAGGCGAGGGGGACGTCAGCCCCAGCATTTT. Translating it yields CASRRGGRQPQHF.

Ten or more counts support this clonotype. The chain joins TRBV12-3 or TRBV12-4 to TRBJ2-7; D is possibly TRBD1 (5 bases). The CDR3 spans 14 residues. V lost 3 bases and J lost 2, with 11 bases in between. This chain's CDR3 is CASSFEQGAYEQYF. CDR3 nucleotides: TGTGCCAGCAGTTTTGAGCAAGGGGCCTACGAGCAGTACTTC.

This clonotype was seen many times. The V gene is TRBV14, the J gene TRBJ2-7; 10 bases are a match to TRBD2. This CDR3 comprises 15 residues. The J segment lost 1 base and the V segment lost 6 bases, leaving 6 bases of the junction unmatched. Germline-derived CDR1 and CDR2 are SGHDN and FVKESK. The DNA for the CDR3 is TGTGCCAGCAGGGATAGCGGGAGGTTATCCTACGAGCAGTACTTC. Translation gives CASRDSGRLSYEQYF. The entire variable domain, with the rest obtained from reference TRBV14 and TRBJ2-7, is as follows: EAGVTQFPSHSVIEKGQTVTLRCDPISGHDNLYWYRRVMGKEIKFLLHFVKESKQDESGMPNNRFLAERTGGTYSTLKVQPAELEDSGVYFCASRDSGRLSYEQYFGPGTRLTVT.